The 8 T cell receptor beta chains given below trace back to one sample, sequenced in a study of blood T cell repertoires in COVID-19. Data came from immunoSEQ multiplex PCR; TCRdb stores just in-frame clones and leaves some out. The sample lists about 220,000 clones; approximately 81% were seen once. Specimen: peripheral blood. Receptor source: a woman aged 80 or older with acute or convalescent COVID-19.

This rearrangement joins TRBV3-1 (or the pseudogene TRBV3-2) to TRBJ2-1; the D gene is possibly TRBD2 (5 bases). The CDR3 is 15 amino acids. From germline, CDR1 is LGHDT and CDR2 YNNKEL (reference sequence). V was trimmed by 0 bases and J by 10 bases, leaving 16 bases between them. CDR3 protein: CASSQDRLGVYEQFF. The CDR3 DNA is TGTGCCAGCAGCCAAGATCGGCTCGGGGTTTACGAGCAGTTCTTC.

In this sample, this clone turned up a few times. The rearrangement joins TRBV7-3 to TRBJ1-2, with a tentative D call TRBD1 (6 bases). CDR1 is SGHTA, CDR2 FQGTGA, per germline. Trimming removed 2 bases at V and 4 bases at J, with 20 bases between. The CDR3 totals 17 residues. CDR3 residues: CASSLADQGLFLYGYTF. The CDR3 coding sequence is TGTGCCAGCAGCTTAGCGGATCAGGGGCTGTTCCTCTATGGCTACACCTTC.

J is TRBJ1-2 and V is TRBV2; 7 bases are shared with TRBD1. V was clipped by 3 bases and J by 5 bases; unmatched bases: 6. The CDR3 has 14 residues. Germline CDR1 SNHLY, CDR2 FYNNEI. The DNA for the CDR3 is TGTGCCAGCAGTGAGAGACAGGGCCAATATGGCTACACCTTC. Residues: CASSERQGQYGYTF.

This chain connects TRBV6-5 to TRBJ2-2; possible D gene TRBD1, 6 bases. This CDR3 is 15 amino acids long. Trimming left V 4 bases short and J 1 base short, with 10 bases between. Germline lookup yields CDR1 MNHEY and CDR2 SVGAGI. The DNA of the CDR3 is TGTGCCAGCAGTTCCGGACAGATGAACACCGGGGAGCTGTTTTTT. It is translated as CASSSGQMNTGELFF.

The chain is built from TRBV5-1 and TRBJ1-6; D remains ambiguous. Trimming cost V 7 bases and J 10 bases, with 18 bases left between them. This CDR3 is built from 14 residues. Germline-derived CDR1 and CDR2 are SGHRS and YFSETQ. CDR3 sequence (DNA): TGCGCCAGCTCAACGACTACCTTCAGGTCACCCCTCCACTTT. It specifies CASSTTTFRSPLHF.

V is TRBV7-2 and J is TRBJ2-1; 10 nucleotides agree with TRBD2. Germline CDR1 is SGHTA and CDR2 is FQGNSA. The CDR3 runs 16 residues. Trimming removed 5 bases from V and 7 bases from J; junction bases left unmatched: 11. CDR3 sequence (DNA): TGTGCCAGCAGCCCCGTCAGCGGGGGGGCGCAAAATGAGCAGTTCTTC. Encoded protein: CASSPVSGGAQNEQFF.

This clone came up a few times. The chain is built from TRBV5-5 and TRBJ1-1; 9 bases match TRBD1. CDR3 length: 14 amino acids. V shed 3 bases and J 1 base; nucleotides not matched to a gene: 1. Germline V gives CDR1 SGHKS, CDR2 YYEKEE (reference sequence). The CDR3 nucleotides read TGTGCCAGCAGCTGGGACAGGGCGAACACTGAAGCTTTCTTT. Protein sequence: CASSWDRANTEAFF.

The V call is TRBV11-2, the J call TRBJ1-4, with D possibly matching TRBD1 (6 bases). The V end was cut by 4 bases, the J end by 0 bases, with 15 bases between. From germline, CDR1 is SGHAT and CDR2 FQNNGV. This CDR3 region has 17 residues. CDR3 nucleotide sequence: TGTGCCAGCAGCTCCTTCCAGGACAGTGCAACTAATGAAAAACTGTTTTTT. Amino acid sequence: CASSSFQDSATNEKLFF.